This entry lists 25 T cell receptor beta chains sequenced from one sample in a study of blood T cells in healthy people across ages (dated by TCRdb to 2015 to 2017). Libraries were prepared through 5' RACE. The instrument given in TCRdb is Illumina HiSeq 2500. A second roughly 6 to 12 cycle PCR used a sample-barcoded 5' primer and a J-beta primer mix. TCRdb handled the public reads itself, with Q25 trimming in fastp and clone calling in MiXCR, and kept productive beta chains. Under each unique CDR3 protein, matching rows form one entry showing the most common genes and DNA. The sample includes 1.4 million or so distinct CDR3 sequences, with approximately 43% observed a single time. The ten largest clonotypes hold 4% of the sample. The specimen sequenced was blood. Receptor source: a young woman in good health.

This clonotype was detected ten times or more. The rearrangement joins TRBV4-3 to TRBJ1-2, with 7 bases identical to TRBD1. V lost 0 bases and J lost 2; bases outside the gene matches: 6. Looked up from germline, CDR1 is LGHNA and CDR2 is YSLEER. This CDR3 is built from 16 residues. For the CDR3, the DNA is TGCGCCAGCAGCCAAGATCGGGCAGGGGGAAACTATGGCTACACCTTC. It translates to CASSQDRAGGNYGYTF.

The J gene is TRBJ2-7, the V gene TRBV10-2, with a weak D call TRBD2 (7 bases). The V and J ends lost 3 bases and 1 base respectively, with 16 bases between them. Germline-derived CDR1 and CDR2 are WSHSY and SAAADI. This CDR3 spans 16 amino acids. CDR3 bases: TGCGCCAGCAGTGATATAGGGGGGGGGCCGTCCTACGAGCAGTACTTC. Residues: CASSDIGGGPSYEQYF.

The gene calls are TRBV7-2 and TRBJ1-1; 7 nucleotides line up with TRBD1. Germline CDR1 SGHTA, CDR2 FQGNSA. CDR3 length: 16 amino acids. V was pared by 5 bases and J by 5 bases, with 14 bases of the junction left unmatched. The CDR3: CASSLRTGGGLTEAFF. The DNA of the CDR3 is TGTGCCAGCAGCCTACGGACAGGCGGGGGCCTAACTGAAGCTTTCTTT.

This clonotype has just one count. The chain couples TRBV6-5 to TRBJ1-3, with no clear D. Trimming left V 7 bases short and J 0 bases short, with 7 bases between. Looked up from germline, CDR1 is MNHEY and CDR2 is SVGAGI. The CDR3 consists of 13 residues. The CDR3 DNA is TGTGCCAGCAACGCTTTCTCTGGAAACACCATATATTTT. Translating it yields CASNAFSGNTIYF.

The rearrangement uses TRBV27 and TRBJ2-3, with 11 bases lining up with TRBD2. Germline lookup yields CDR1 MNHEY and CDR2 SMNVEV (reference sequence). The V and J ends lost 6 bases and 0 bases, in that order; junction bases with no gene match: 5. CDR3 length equals 16 residues. CDR3 amino acids: CASRSLAGGSTDTQYF. The DNA of the CDR3 is TGTGCCAGCAGATCTCTAGCGGGGGGAAGCACAGATACGCAGTATTTT.

The rearrangement joins TRBV5-1 to TRBJ1-1; D possibly corresponds to TRBD1 (6 bases). Per the germline V gene, CDR1 is SGHRS and CDR2 is YFSETQ. The CDR3 spans 14 residues. Trimming pared 5 bases from V and 3 bases from J, leaving 14 bases between. This CDR3 reads CASRGARTDTEAFF. CDR3 sequence (DNA): TGCGCCAGCAGGGGGGCGAGGACGGACACTGAAGCTTTCTTT.

This clonotype showed up just a few times. This chain uses TRBV12-5 with TRBJ2-3; maybe TRBD1 (6 bases). Trimming took 7 bases from V and 1 from J, leaving 12 bases between them. There are 14 residues in the CDR3. CDR1 and CDR2 from the germline V gene are LGHNT and FRNRAP. CDR3: CASATQGGTDTQYF. In nucleotides, the CDR3 is TGTGCTAGTGCCACACAGGGAGGCACAGATACGCAGTATTTT.

This clonotype has a handful of counts. This chain joins TRBV6-2 or TRBV6-3 and TRBJ1-5, with TRBD1 matching over 9 bases. V shed 2 bases, J shed 4 bases, and the junction held 6 bases outside the gene matches. CDR3 length: 16 residues. The V gene's germline CDR1 is MNHEY and CDR2 SVGEGT. CDR3 bases: TGTGCCAGCAGTTACAGCGGGACAGGGCTGAATCAGCCCCAGCATTTT. Protein product: CASSYSGTGLNQPQHF.

This clonotype was observed a handful of times. The genes are TRBV4-3 and TRBJ2-3; TRBD2 matches at 8 bases. V shed 3 bases, J shed 1 base, and the junction held 12 bases outside the gene matches. CDR3 length equals 18 residues. In germline, CDR1 is LGHNA, CDR2 YSLEER. The CDR3 DNA reads TGCGCCAGCAGCCATGAAAGCCTAGCGGGTTGGGGCACAGATACGCAGTATTTT. Residues: CASSHESLAGWGTDTQYF.

This clonotype appeared a few times. The chain has TRBV4-3 and TRBJ2-1; D could derive from TRBD1 or TRBD2 (5 bases each). Trimming removed 1 base from V and 5 bases from J, with 15 bases in between. The CDR3 totals 16 residues. CDR1 and CDR2 (germline): LGHNA, YSLEER. This CDR3 is CASSQGFYVGDNEQFF. The CDR3 DNA is TGCGCCAGCAGCCAAGGGTTTTATGTGGGGGACAATGAGCAGTTCTTC.

The chain links TRBV29-1 to TRBJ2-1; tentative D call: TRBD2 (5 bases). The CDR3 has 13 amino acids. Germline V gene data show CDR1 as SQVTM and CDR2 as ANQGSEA. DNA of the CDR3: TGCAGAGGGAGCAGACCTCTCTACAATGAGCAGTTCTTC. Amino acid sequence: CRGSRPLYNEQFF.

The rearrangement links TRBV29-1 to TRBJ1-1; D not resolved. V was clipped by 0 bases and J by 0 bases, with 5 bases between them. CDR1 is SQVTM, CDR2 ANQGSEA, per germline. CDR3 length: 13 residues. The DNA for the CDR3 is TGCAGCGTTGAAGAGGAAATGAACACTGAAGCTTTCTTT. Its protein product is CSVEEEMNTEAFF.

The chain links TRBV6-2 or TRBV6-3 to TRBJ1-5; D possibly corresponds to TRBD1 (5 bases). CDR1 MNHEY and CDR2 SVGEGT come from the germline V gene. V was trimmed by 3 bases and J by 14 bases, leaving 17 bases between them. The CDR3 consists of 13 residues. CDR3 sequence: CASSYGSDGGKHF. The DNA of the CDR3 is TGTGCCAGCAGTTATGGATCAGACGGGGGTAAGCATTTT.

This clonotype was detected a few times. This chain joins TRBV12-5 and TRBJ2-1; D ambiguous. V lost 5 bases, J lost 8 bases, and 10 bases lay in between. CDR3 length equals 12 residues. Germline V gene sequence: CDR1 LGHNT, CDR2 FRNRAP. CDR3 nucleotide sequence: TGTGCTAGTGGTCACCGTTTGGATGAGCAGTTCTTC. Its translation: CASGHRLDEQFF.

This clonotype has only a few counts. The V call is TRBV27, the J call TRBJ1-1; D may be TRBD1 (5 bases). V shed 7 bases and J shed 5 bases, with 8 bases lying between them. The CDR3 is 11 amino acids. Germline values: CDR1 MNHEY, CDR2 SMNVEV (reference sequence). The CDR3 DNA reads as TGTGCCAGCATTAAGGGGACTGAAGCTTTCTTT. It yields the protein CASIKGTEAFF.

The J gene is TRBJ1-1, the V gene TRBV5-1; the D gene is possibly TRBD1 (6 bases). Germline CDR1 and CDR2: SGHRS and YFSETQ. This CDR3 is built from 14 residues. V lost 4 bases, J lost 3 bases, and 13 bases lay in between. CDR3: CASSEAGDYTEAFF. Here the CDR3 DNA reads TGCGCCAGCAGCGAAGCAGGGGATTACACTGAAGCTTTCTTT.

The rearrangement joins TRBV7-2 to TRBJ2-7; 7 positions agree with TRBD1. The CDR3 loop spans 16 amino acids. Germline trimming cut 2 bases from V and 7 bases from J; bases unmatched to any gene: 14. Germline CDR1 is SGHTA and CDR2 is FQGNSA. CDR3 sequence reads: CASSLSFGQAHNEQYF. CDR3 sequence (DNA): TGTGCCAGCAGCTTATCGTTCGGACAGGCCCACAATGAGCAGTACTTC.

Regarding this clonotype: One end of the junction does not line up with germline, which may come from a read error. CDR3 amino acids: CASSSPGFTDAQYF. CDR3 nucleotide sequence: TGTGCCAGCAGCTCCCCAGGATTCACAGATGCGCAGTATTTT. The chain uses TRBV5-5 and TRBJ2-3, with D unresolved. Looked up from germline, CDR1 is SGHKS and CDR2 is YYEKEE (reference sequence). The CDR3 is 14 residues long.

This chain joins TRBV20-1 and TRBJ1-5, with D possibly matching TRBD1 (5 bases). Per the germline V gene, CDR1 is DFQATT and CDR2 is SNEGSKA (reference sequence). V was shortened by 1 base and J by 7 bases, with 11 bases between the two germline ends. The length of the CDR3 is 13 residues. CDR3 region: CSARGRRGQPQHF. CDR3 DNA: TGCAGTGCTAGAGGGCGCCGGGGCCAGCCCCAGCATTTT.

This clonotype was counted between two and nine times. V is TRBV2 and J is TRBJ2-1; 9 nucleotides match TRBD2. There are 14 residues in the CDR3. J lost 5 bases, V lost 8 bases, and 7 bases had no gene match. Germline CDR1 and CDR2: SNHLY and FYNNEI. The CDR3 region is CASGAGGPNNEQFF. The CDR3 DNA reads TGTGCCAGCGGAGCGGGGGGACCAAACAATGAGCAGTTCTTC.

CDR3 sequence (DNA): TGCAGTGCCGTACCACCGGGGACAGATACGCAGTATTTT. Its translation is CSAVPPGTDTQYF. The chain couples TRBV20-1 to TRBJ2-3, with D possibly being TRBD2 (5 bases). The CDR3 totals 13 residues. Germline V lookup: CDR1 DFQATT, CDR2 SNEGSKA (reference sequence). V was pared by 6 bases and J by 3 bases, with 13 bases between.

V gene TRBV11-2 combines with J gene TRBJ2-5, with D tentatively TRBD2 (6 bases). The germline CDR1 and CDR2 sequences are SGHAT and FQNNGV. With 6 bases removed from V and 1 base from J, the gap between germline ends came to 18 bases. CDR3 length: 16 residues. CDR3 region: CASSATGTRAQETQYF. The DNA for the CDR3 is TGTGCCAGCAGTGCAACCGGGACTCGGGCCCAAGAGACCCAGTACTTC.

This chain joins TRBV11-3 and TRBJ2-2, with TRBD1 matching over 8 bases. This CDR3 contains 18 residues. CDR1 SGHNT and CDR2 YENEEA come from the germline V gene. The V segment lost 4 bases and the J segment 3 bases; nucleotides outside the gene matches: 13. The DNA for the CDR3 is TGTGCCAGCAGCTGGACCCCGGGACAGGTTAACTACACCGGGGAGCTGTTTTTT. This sequence encodes CASSWTPGQVNYTGELFF.

This clonotype was counted once. This chain links TRBV9 with TRBJ2-1; TRBD2 aligns across 8 bases. The tail of the sequence fits TRBJ2-7 better, so the J call may be wrong. The germline V gene encodes CDR1 SGDLS and CDR2 YYNGEE. This CDR3 spans 16 amino acids. CDR3 nucleotide sequence: TGTGCCAGCAGTCAAGCGGGAGCGGGCCCTTACAATGAGCAGTACTTC. It codes for CASSQAGAGPYNEQYF.

This chain connects TRBV2 to TRBJ2-5; TRBD2 might be the D (5 bases). The J call could be wrong; TRBJ2-7 is a better fit for the DNA end. This CDR3 spans 12 amino acids. CDR1 and CDR2 from the germline V gene are SNHLY and FYNNEI. CDR3 amino acids: CASRRVFDEQYF. CDR3 bases: TGTGCCAGCAGGCGGGTCTTTGACGAGCAGTACTTC.